This TCR beta chain was sequenced during a study of shared clonotypes between healthy human individuals. Splitting the CD4+ cells yielded a CD45RA+ naive subset and a CD45RA-negative memory subset. Points from the study as a whole: Clonotypes that were shared across a handful of donors made up about 4.5% of naive CD4 clonotypes.

Authors' data handling: Junction-only sequences without quality scores came from ImmunoSEQ, so filtering differed. Data came from immunoSEQ multiplex PCR; TCRdb stores just in-frame clones and leaves some out. V, J and clone size reflect that table, while D and trimming were determined from the DNA. Seen here are around 1 million clones, over 60% observed once, and the top ten hold about 1.5%. This CDR3 is 13 amino acids long. Germline V CDR1 and CDR2: SNHLY, FYNNEI. Trimming cost V 9 bases and J 3 bases; bases outside gene matches: 4. This clone has only one observation. Its antigen is not identified.

This TCR derives from a man aged 18 to 29 in good health. Sequencing used memory CD4+ T cells sorted from blood. Noted subset: CD45RA-negative fraction. The rearrangement joins TRBV2 to TRBJ2-7; 11 bases fit TRBD1. The CDR3 DNA reads as TGTGCCAGTACCGGGACAGGGGGCTACGAGCAGTACTTC. Translated, it gives CASTGTGGYEQYF.